The T cell receptor beta chain under discussion was sequenced for a study of blood T cell repertoires in COVID-19. Across the study: Sources were T cells, B-cell-depleted T cells, or PBMCs; the material itself was cDNA or gDNA.

Original processing methods: Estimated nucleated cell counts came from reference gene primer amplification. The protocol was immunoSEQ multiplex PCR, while the TCRdb copy is restricted to in-frame clones and leaves out a portion. The DNA gave D and trimming, while V, J and clone size come from that table. The table includes approximately 140,000 clones, 84% detected once. The CDR3 covers 17 residues. CDR1 is SGHRS, CDR2 YFSETQ, per germline. The J segment lost 7 bases and the V segment lost 4 bases, leaving 17 bases of the junction unmatched. The sample comprised peripheral blood. This chain uses TRBV5-1 with TRBJ1-1; TRBD1 matches at 9 bases. This TCR was sampled from a human donor in a cohort sampled during active COVID-19. CDR3 amino acids: CASSNLDRGPFGSEAFF. In DNA form, the CDR3 reads TGCGCCAGCAGCAATTTGGACAGGGGCCCTTTCGGGAGTGAAGCTTTCTTT.